A selection of T cell receptor beta chains follows, all from one sample in a study of T-cell memory formation after mild COVID-19. In TCRdb, the 5' RACE reads were re-called with MiXCR into one record per CDR3 protein. The sample carries 200,000 to 250,000 distinct CDR3 sequences, about 9.2% recorded once. Sequencing input: PBMCs or a T cell subset sorted from them (not recorded which). The source is a man between 18 and 35 years old who had mild COVID-19 (a few samples of this study predate the infection). Cell type and time point are not known. CDR3s include the opening cysteine and the closing phenylalanine or tryptophan. Each record gives: CDR3 DNA, CDR3 protein, D gene, J gene, clone size, V gene. The D gene is left open where the match is weak. Part of the rows lack a size; the others show once, few, many or a class for expanded clones.

cdr3_nt: TGTGCCAGCAGCTCACGACAGGCCCCCGGCGCCAAAAACATTCAGTACTTC
cdr3_aa: CASSSRQAPGAKNIQYF
d_call: NA
j_call: TRBJ2-4
clone_size: few
v_call: TRBV7-2

cdr3_nt: TGTGCCAGCAGTTACTCGAGAGGGAACACGCAGTATTTT
cdr3_aa: CASSYSRGNTQYF
d_call: NA
j_call: TRBJ2-3
clone_size: NA
v_call: TRBV6-2/TRBV6-3

cdr3_nt: TGTGCCAGCATAGGAGGGGGCCTCACCGGGGAGCTGTTTTTT
cdr3_aa: CASIGGGLTGELFF
d_call: NA
j_call: TRBJ2-2
clone_size: few
v_call: TRBV2

cdr3_nt: TGTGCCAGCAGCTTGTATGGGATCATTCAGTACTTC
cdr3_aa: CASSLYGIIQYF
d_call: NA
j_call: TRBJ2-4
clone_size: many
v_call: TRBV5-5

cdr3_nt: TGCGCCAGCAGCTCTCTCGGCGTCAGCCAGAACACTGAAGCTTTCTTT
cdr3_aa: CASSSLGVSQNTEAFF
d_call: NA
j_call: TRBJ1-1
clone_size: many
v_call: TRBV5-1

cdr3_nt: TGTGCCAGCCTGCCAGGGGGGTTCTTTTACGAGCAGTACTTC
cdr3_aa: CASLPGGFFYEQYF
d_call: NA
j_call: TRBJ2-7
clone_size: few
v_call: TRBV7-8

cdr3_nt: TGCGCCAGCAGCCTTAGTACAGGGGGAGCGAATGAAAAACTGTTTTTT
cdr3_aa: CASSLSTGGANEKLFF
d_call: TRBD1
j_call: TRBJ1-4
clone_size: many
v_call: TRBV4-3

cdr3_nt: TGTGCCAGCAGTTACTCGAGGTTGGCACAAGAGACCCAGTACTTC
cdr3_aa: CASSYSRLAQETQYF
d_call: NA
j_call: TRBJ2-5
clone_size: NA
v_call: TRBV6-6

cdr3_nt: TGTGCCAGCAGTTTTGGGGGCACGAGAACCGGGGAGCTGTTTTTT
cdr3_aa: CASSFGGTRTGELFF
d_call: NA
j_call: TRBJ2-2
clone_size: few
v_call: TRBV28

cdr3_nt: TGTGCCAGCAGTTACTCTGAGGCAGGGGGCAATGAGCAGTTCTTC
cdr3_aa: CASSYSEAGGNEQFF
d_call: TRBD1
j_call: TRBJ2-1
clone_size: few
v_call: TRBV6-6

cdr3_nt: TGCAGTGCTAGAGGTTTATCGAGACGGACCGGGTTCGCCCAGTACTTC
cdr3_aa: CSARGLSRRTGFAQYF
d_call: NA
j_call: TRBJ2-5
clone_size: NA
v_call: TRBV20-1

cdr3_nt: TGTGCCAGCCGGGCCCCCAATCAGCCCCAGCATTTT
cdr3_aa: CASRAPNQPQHF
d_call: NA
j_call: TRBJ1-5
clone_size: few
v_call: TRBV7-2

cdr3_nt: TGTGCCAGCAGGATTTGGACAGGGACTGGCACAGATACGCAGTATTTT
cdr3_aa: CASRIWTGTGTDTQYF
d_call: TRBD1
j_call: TRBJ2-3
clone_size: few
v_call: TRBV12-3/TRBV12-4

cdr3_nt: TGTGCCAGCAGTCCTCCCGGGGGTGCAGCTGGAAACACCATATATTTT
cdr3_aa: CASSPPGGAAGNTIYF
d_call: NA
j_call: TRBJ1-3
clone_size: many
v_call: TRBV12-3/TRBV12-4

cdr3_nt: TGTGCCAGCAGCCAGCACTACGAGCAGTACTTC
cdr3_aa: CASSQHYEQYF
d_call: NA
j_call: TRBJ2-7
clone_size: many
v_call: TRBV7-8

cdr3_nt: TGCAGTGCTAGCGCCTGGGGCGAGCAGTACTTC
cdr3_aa: CSASAWGEQYF
d_call: NA
j_call: TRBJ2-7
clone_size: few
v_call: TRBV20-1

cdr3_nt: TGCAGTGCTAGTAGACCCGCTTTCTATGGCTACACCTTC
cdr3_aa: CSASRPAFYGYTF
d_call: NA
j_call: TRBJ1-2
clone_size: few
v_call: TRBV20-1

cdr3_nt: TGCAGTGCTAGATCACTCGACACGCAGTATTTT
cdr3_aa: CSARSLDTQYF
d_call: NA
j_call: TRBJ2-3
clone_size: many
v_call: TRBV20-1

cdr3_nt: TGTGCCAGCAGTTCATGGGCCAAAAACATTCAGTACTTC
cdr3_aa: CASSSWAKNIQYF
d_call: NA
j_call: TRBJ2-4
clone_size: few
v_call: TRBV3-1

cdr3_nt: TGTGCCACCAGTGATTCCAGGACAGGGAGCAATCAGCCCCAGCATTTT
cdr3_aa: CATSDSRTGSNQPQHF
d_call: TRBD1
j_call: TRBJ1-5
clone_size: many
v_call: TRBV24-1

cdr3_nt: TGTGCCAGCAGCCAAGGAACCAGGGAGAACACTGAAGCTTTCTTT
cdr3_aa: CASSQGTRENTEAFF
d_call: NA
j_call: TRBJ1-1
clone_size: many
v_call: TRBV4-2

cdr3_nt: TGTGCCAGCACCGACAGGAATCCTAACTATGGCTACACCTTC
cdr3_aa: CASTDRNPNYGYTF
d_call: NA
j_call: TRBJ1-2
clone_size: few
v_call: TRBV6-5

cdr3_nt: TGCGCCAGCAGCTGGGGAGGGGGTCAAGAGACCCAGTACTTC
cdr3_aa: CASSWGGGQETQYF
d_call: NA
j_call: TRBJ2-5
clone_size: NA
v_call: TRBV5-1

cdr3_nt: TGCGCCAGCAGCCAAGTTAGTTCTAGGAGGAATGAGCAGTTCTTC
cdr3_aa: CASSQVSSRRNEQFF
d_call: NA
j_call: TRBJ2-1
clone_size: NA
v_call: TRBV4-1

cdr3_nt: TGCAGTGCTAGTGGCGGACTGTTACAAGAGACCCAGTACTTC
cdr3_aa: CSASGGLLQETQYF
d_call: NA
j_call: TRBJ2-5
clone_size: many
v_call: TRBV20-1

cdr3_nt: TGTGCCAGCAGCTTAGCGAACAGGGTGGTGGATCAGCCCCAGCATTTT
cdr3_aa: CASSLANRVVDQPQHF
d_call: NA
j_call: TRBJ1-5
clone_size: NA
v_call: TRBV7-8

cdr3_nt: TGCAGTGCTAGAGATCCGGAACAGGGCCACACTGAAGCTTTCTTT
cdr3_aa: CSARDPEQGHTEAFF
d_call: NA
j_call: TRBJ1-1
clone_size: NA
v_call: TRBV20-1

cdr3_nt: TGCGCCAGCAGCTTTAAAGGGGGGATGAACACTGAAGCTTTCTTT
cdr3_aa: CASSFKGGMNTEAFF
d_call: NA
j_call: TRBJ1-1
clone_size: NA
v_call: TRBV5-1

cdr3_nt: TGCAGCGCCCAGGGATCCATGAACACTGAAGCTTTCTTT
cdr3_aa: CSAQGSMNTEAFF
d_call: NA
j_call: TRBJ1-1
clone_size: NA
v_call: TRBV29-1

cdr3_nt: TGCAGCGTTGACTCGGGACTAGCGGGGAGAGAGACCCAGTACTTC
cdr3_aa: CSVDSGLAGRETQYF
d_call: TRBD2
j_call: TRBJ2-5
clone_size: many
v_call: TRBV29-1

cdr3_nt: TGCGCCAGCAGCCAAGAGGGGGGAATATTGGGTGGGCAAGAGACCCAGTACTTC
cdr3_aa: CASSQEGGILGGQETQYF
d_call: NA
j_call: TRBJ2-5
clone_size: NA
v_call: TRBV4-1

cdr3_nt: TGTGCCAGCAGCCTAGGCGACAGTAACCTTTTCTACGAGCAGTACTTC
cdr3_aa: CASSLGDSNLFYEQYF
d_call: NA
j_call: TRBJ2-7
clone_size: few
v_call: TRBV3-1

cdr3_nt: TGCGCCAGCAGCAAGATAGGACAAGAGACCCAGTACTTC
cdr3_aa: CASSKIGQETQYF
d_call: NA
j_call: TRBJ2-5
clone_size: NA
v_call: TRBV5-1

cdr3_nt: TGTGCCAGCAGCTTTGCGTTAGAGACCCAGTACTTC
cdr3_aa: CASSFALETQYF
d_call: NA
j_call: TRBJ2-5
clone_size: NA
v_call: TRBV5-6

cdr3_nt: TGCGCCAGCAGCCGGGTGGGAAACAGGCTCTTCGAGCAGTACTTC
cdr3_aa: CASSRVGNRLFEQYF
d_call: NA
j_call: TRBJ2-7
clone_size: NA
v_call: TRBV4-1

cdr3_nt: TGTGCCAGCAGCTTAGGGGAGACCCATCAGCCCCAGCATTTT
cdr3_aa: CASSLGETHQPQHF
d_call: NA
j_call: TRBJ1-5
clone_size: few
v_call: TRBV7-9

cdr3_nt: TGTGCCAGCAGCTTAGAGGATGGCAGGGGACATGAGCAGTTCTTC
cdr3_aa: CASSLEDGRGHEQFF
d_call: NA
j_call: TRBJ2-1
clone_size: NA
v_call: TRBV7-6

cdr3_nt: TGTGCCAGCAGCGTAGAGGAGCGGGGGGCAGGGGGAGATACGCAGTATTTT
cdr3_aa: CASSVEERGAGGDTQYF
d_call: TRBD2
j_call: TRBJ2-3
clone_size: few
v_call: TRBV9

cdr3_nt: TGCGCCAGCAGCCAATTGCGGTCCTCTCACTCCTACGAGCAGTACTTC
cdr3_aa: CASSQLRSSHSYEQYF
d_call: NA
j_call: TRBJ2-7
clone_size: NA
v_call: TRBV4-1

cdr3_nt: TGTGCCAGCTCACCACCGGCCAGGGCAGATACGCAGTATTTT
cdr3_aa: CASSPPARADTQYF
d_call: NA
j_call: TRBJ2-3
clone_size: NA
v_call: TRBV18

cdr3_nt: TGTGCCAGCAGCTTTCGCGTCGGCACAGATACGCAGTATTTT
cdr3_aa: CASSFRVGTDTQYF
d_call: NA
j_call: TRBJ2-3
clone_size: few
v_call: TRBV7-2

cdr3_nt: TGTGCCAGCAGTTCCCACAGGGTAGCCAAAAACATTCAGTACTTC
cdr3_aa: CASSSHRVAKNIQYF
d_call: NA
j_call: TRBJ2-4
clone_size: many
v_call: TRBV7-2